This T cell receptor (beta chain) was observed in a study of cytomegalovirus exposure and HLA in healthy donors. This CDR3 has 17 residues. Generated by immunoSEQ multiplex PCR, the TCRdb table keeps only in-frame clones and is missing some. The table has about 130,000 clones, about 90% seen once. This sequence joins TRBV12-2 and TRBJ1-5; TRBD1, the D gene given by the table, was not confirmed from the DNA. TRBV12-2 represents a pseudogene. This receptor was identified in a woman in her thirties in good health and CMV-seropositive. Source material: PBMCs. The CDR3 coding sequence is TGTGCAAGTCGTCTACTGTCGACAGGGAAGGGCAATCAGCCCCAGCATTTT. As protein: CASRLLSTGKGNQPQHF.